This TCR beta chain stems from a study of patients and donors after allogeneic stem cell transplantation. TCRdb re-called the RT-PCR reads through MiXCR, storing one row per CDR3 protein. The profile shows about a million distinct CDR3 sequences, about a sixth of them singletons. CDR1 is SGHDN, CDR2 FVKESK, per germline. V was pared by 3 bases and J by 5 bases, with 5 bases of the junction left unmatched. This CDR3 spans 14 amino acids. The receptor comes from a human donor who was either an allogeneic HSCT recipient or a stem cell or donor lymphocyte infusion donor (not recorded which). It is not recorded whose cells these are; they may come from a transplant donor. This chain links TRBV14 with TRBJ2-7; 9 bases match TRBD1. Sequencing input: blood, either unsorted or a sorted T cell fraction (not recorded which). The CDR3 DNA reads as TGTGCCAGCAGCCAGGGACAGGGTTGGCACGAGCAGTACTTC. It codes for CASSQGQGWHEQYF.